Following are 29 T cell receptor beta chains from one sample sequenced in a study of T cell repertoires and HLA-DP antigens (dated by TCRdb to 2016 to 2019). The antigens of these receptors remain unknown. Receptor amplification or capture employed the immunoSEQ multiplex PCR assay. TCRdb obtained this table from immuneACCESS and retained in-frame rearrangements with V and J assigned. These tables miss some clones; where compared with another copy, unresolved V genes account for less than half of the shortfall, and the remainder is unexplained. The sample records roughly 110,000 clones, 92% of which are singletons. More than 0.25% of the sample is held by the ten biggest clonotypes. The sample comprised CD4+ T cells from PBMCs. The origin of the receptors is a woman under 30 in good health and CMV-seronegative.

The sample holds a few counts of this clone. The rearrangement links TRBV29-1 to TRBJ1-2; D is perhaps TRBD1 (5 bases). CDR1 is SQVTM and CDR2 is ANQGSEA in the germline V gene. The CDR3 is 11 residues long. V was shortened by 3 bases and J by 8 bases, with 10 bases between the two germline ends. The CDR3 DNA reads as TGCAGCGTTGAGAAGGGGATGGGCTACACCTTC. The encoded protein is CSVEKGMGYTF. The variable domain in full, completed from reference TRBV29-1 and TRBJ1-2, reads SAVISQKPSRDICQRGTSLTIQCQVDSQVTMMFWYRQQPGQSLTLIATANQGSEATYESGFVIDKFPISRPNLTFSTLTVSNMSPEDSSIYLCSVEKGMGYTFGSGTRLTVV.

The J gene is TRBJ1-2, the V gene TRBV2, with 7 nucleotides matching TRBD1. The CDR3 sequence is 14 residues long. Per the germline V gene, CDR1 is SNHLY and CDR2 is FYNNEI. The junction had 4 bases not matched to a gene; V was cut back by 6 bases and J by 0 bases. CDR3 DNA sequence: TGTGCCAGCAGAGCCGGGACAGCTAACTATGGCTACACCTTC. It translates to CASRAGTANYGYTF.

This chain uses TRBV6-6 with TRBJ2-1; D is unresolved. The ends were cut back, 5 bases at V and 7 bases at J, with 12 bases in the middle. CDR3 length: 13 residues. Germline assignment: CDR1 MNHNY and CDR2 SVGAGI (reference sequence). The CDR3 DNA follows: TGTGCCAGCAGTGGCTGGATGGGGAATGAGCAGTTCTTC. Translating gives CASSGWMGNEQFF.

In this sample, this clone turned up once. The CDR3 nucleotides are TGTGCCAGTAGTATTTTGGCAGGGCCCTTGAGCAATCAGCCCCAGCATTTT. Protein sequence: CASSILAGPLSNQPQHF. V gene TRBV19 combines with J gene TRBJ1-5; D possibly corresponds to TRBD1 (5 bases). Trimming cost V 3 bases and J 1 base, with 16 bases left between them. Germline CDR1 reads LNHDA; CDR2 reads SQIVND (reference sequence). This CDR3 comprises 17 residues.

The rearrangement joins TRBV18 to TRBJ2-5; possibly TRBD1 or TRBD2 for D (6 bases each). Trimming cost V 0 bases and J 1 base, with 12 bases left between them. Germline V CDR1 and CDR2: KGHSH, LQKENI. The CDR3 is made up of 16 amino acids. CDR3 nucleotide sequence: TGTGCCAGCTCACCACCGGGGGGCCTGATCCAAGAGACCCAGTACTTC. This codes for CASSPPGGLIQETQYF.

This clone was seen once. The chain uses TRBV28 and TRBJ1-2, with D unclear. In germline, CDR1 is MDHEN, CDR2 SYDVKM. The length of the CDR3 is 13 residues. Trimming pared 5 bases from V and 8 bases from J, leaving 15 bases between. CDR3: CASSTQASRGYTF. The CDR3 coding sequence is TGTGCCAGCAGTACGCAGGCAAGCAGGGGCTACACCTTC.

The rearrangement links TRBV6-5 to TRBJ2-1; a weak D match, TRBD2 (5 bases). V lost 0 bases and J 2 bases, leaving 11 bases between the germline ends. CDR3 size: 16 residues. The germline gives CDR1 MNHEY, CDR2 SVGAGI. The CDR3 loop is CASSYSLLAPYNEQFF. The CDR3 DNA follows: TGTGCCAGCAGTTACTCCTTGCTAGCACCCTACAATGAGCAGTTCTTC.

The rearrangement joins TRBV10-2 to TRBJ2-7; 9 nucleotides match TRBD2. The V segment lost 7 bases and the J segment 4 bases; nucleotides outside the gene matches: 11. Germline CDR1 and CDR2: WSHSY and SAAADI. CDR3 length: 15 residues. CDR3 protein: CASIRPSGTEYEQYF. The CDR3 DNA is TGCGCCAGCATTAGACCTAGCGGGACGGAATACGAGCAGTACTTC.

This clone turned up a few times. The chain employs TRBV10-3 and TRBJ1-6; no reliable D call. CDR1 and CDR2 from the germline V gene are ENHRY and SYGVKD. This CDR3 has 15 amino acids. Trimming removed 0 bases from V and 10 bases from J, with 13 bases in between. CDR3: CAISESGNLRSPLHF. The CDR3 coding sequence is TGTGCCATCAGTGAGTCAGGCAATCTACGGTCACCCCTCCACTTT.

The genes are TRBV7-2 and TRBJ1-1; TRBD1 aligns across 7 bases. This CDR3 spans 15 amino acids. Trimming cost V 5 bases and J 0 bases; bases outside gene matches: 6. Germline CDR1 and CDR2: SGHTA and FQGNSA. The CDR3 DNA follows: TGTGCCAGCAGCCGAGTGAGGGGGCTGAACACTGAAGCTTTCTTT. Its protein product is CASSRVRGLNTEAFF.

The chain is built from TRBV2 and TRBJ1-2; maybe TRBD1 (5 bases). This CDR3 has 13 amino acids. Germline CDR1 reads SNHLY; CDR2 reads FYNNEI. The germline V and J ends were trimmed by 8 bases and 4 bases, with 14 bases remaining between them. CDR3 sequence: CASHRLTSYGYTF. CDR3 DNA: TGTGCCAGCCACAGGTTAACGAGCTATGGCTACACCTTC.

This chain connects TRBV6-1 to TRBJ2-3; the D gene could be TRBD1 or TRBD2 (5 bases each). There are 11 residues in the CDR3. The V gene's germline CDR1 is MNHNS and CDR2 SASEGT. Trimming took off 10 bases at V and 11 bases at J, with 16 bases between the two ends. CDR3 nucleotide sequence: TGTGCCACCTCTATGGGGGTTAGGCAGTATTTT. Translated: CATSMGVRQYF.

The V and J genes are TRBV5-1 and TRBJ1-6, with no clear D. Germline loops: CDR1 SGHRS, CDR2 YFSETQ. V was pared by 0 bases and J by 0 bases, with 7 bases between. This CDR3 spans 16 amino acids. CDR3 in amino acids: CASSLGSSSYNSPLHF. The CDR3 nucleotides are TGCGCCAGCAGCTTGGGCTCGAGCTCCTATAATTCACCCCTCCACTTT.

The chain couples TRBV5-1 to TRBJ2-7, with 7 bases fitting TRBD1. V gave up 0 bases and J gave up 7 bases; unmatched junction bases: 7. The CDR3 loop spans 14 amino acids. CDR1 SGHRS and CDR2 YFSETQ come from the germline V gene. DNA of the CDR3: TGCGCCAGCAGCTTGGAGCCCAGGGGACAGGAGCAGTACTTC. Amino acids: CASSLEPRGQEQYF.

The CDR3 DNA reads TGTGCCAGTAGTTCGGGCAGGGAATCTGGAAACACCATATATTTT. Translation gives CASSSGRESGNTIYF. This rearrangement joins TRBV19 to TRBJ1-3; D is perhaps TRBD1 (5 bases). This CDR3 has 15 amino acids. Deletions cut 5 bases from V and 1 base from J, with 12 bases between. Looked up from germline, CDR1 is LNHDA and CDR2 is SQIVND (reference sequence).

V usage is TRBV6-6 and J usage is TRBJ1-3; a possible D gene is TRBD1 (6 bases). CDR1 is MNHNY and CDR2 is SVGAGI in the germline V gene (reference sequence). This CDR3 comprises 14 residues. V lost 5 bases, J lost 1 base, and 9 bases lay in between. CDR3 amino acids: CASSQGLSGNTIYF. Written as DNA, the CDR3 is TGTGCCAGCAGTCAGGGGCTTTCTGGAAACACCATATATTTT.

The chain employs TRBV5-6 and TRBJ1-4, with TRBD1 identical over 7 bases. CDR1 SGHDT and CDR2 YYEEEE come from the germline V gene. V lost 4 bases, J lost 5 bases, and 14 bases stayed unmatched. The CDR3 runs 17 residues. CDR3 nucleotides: TGTGCCAGCAGCGGGCTATCAGCCGGGACAGAAAATGAAAAACTGTTTTTT. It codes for CASSGLSAGTENEKLFF.

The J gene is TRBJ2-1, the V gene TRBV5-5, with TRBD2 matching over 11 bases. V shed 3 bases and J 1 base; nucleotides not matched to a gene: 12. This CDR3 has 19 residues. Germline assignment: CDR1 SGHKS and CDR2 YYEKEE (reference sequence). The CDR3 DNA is TGTGCCAGCAGCTCAGTGGGACTAGCGGAAGGCGGATCCTACAATGAGCAGTTCTTC. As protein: CASSSVGLAEGGSYNEQFF.

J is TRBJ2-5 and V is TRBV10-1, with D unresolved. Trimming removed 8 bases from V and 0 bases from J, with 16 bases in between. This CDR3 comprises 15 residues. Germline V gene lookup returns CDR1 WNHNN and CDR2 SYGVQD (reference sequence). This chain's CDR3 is CASLHKGRDQETQYF. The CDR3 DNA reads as TGCGCCAGCCTCCACAAGGGCAGAGACCAAGAGACCCAGTACTTC.

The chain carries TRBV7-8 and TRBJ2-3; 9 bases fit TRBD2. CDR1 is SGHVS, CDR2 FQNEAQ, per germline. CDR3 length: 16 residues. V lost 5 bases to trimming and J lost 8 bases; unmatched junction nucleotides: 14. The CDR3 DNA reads TGTGCCAGCAGCCCCCCATTGCGGGAGGGCCTGGGTACGCAGTATTTT. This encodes CASSPPLREGLGTQYF.

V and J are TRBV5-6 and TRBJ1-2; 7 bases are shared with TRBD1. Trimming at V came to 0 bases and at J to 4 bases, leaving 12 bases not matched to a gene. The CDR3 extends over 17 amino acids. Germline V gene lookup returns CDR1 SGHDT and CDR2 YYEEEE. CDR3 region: CASSLEIDRAQIYGYTF. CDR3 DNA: TGTGCCAGCAGCTTGGAGATCGACAGGGCGCAAATCTATGGCTACACCTTC. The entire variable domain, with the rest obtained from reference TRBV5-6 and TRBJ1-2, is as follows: DAGVTQSPTHLIKTRGQQVTLRCSPKSGHDTVSWYQQALGQGPQFIFQYYEEEERQRGNFPDRFSGHQFPNYSSELNVNALLLGDSALYLCASSLEIDRAQIYGYTFGSGTRLTVV.

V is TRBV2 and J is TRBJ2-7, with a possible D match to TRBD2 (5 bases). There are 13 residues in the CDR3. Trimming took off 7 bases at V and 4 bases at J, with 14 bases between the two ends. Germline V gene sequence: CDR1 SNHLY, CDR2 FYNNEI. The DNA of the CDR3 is TGTGCCAGCAACAAGGGAGAAACTTACGAGCAGTACTTC. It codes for CASNKGETYEQYF.

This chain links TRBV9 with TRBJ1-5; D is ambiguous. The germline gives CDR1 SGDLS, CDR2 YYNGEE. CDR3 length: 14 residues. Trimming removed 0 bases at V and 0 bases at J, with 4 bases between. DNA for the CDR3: TGTGCCAGCAGCGTAGCTGGTAGCAATCAGCCCCAGCATTTT. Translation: CASSVAGSNQPQHF.

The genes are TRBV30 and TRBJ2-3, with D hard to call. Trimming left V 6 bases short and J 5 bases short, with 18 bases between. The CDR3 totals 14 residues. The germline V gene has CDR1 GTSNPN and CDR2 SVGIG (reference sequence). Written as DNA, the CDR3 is TGTGCCTGCCCTCCGGGCCACGAGGTAGATACGCAGTATTTT. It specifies CACPPGHEVDTQYF.

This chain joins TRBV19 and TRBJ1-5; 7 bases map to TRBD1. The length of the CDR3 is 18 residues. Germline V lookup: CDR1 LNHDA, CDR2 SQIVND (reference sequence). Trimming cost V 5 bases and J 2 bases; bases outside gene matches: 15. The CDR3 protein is CASSQTDLDRPGNQPQHF. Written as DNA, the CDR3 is TGTGCCAGTAGTCAAACTGACTTGGACAGGCCCGGCAATCAGCCCCAGCATTTT. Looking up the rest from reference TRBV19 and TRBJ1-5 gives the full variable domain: DGGITQSPKYLFRKEGQNVTLSCEQNLNHDAMYWYRQDPGQGLRLIYYSQIVNDFQKGDIAEGYSVSREKKESFPLTVTSAQKNPTAFYLCASSQTDLDRPGNQPQHFGDGTRLSIL.

The CDR3, as DNA: TGTGCCAGCAGCAAAGCCCCGGGACAGAATTCCTACGAGCAGTACGTC. This gives the protein CASSKAPGQNSYEQYV. This chain links TRBV21-1 with TRBJ2-7; the tabulated D call, TRBD1, remains unverified against the DNA. TRBV21-1 counts as a pseudogene. This CDR3 comprises 16 residues.

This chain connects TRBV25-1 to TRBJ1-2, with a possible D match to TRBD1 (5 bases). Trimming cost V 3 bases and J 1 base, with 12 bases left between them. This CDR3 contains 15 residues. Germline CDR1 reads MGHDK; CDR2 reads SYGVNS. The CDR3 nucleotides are TGTGCCAGCAGTGACCTAAGTGGGGGTAACTATGGCTACACCTTC. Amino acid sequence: CASSDLSGGNYGYTF.

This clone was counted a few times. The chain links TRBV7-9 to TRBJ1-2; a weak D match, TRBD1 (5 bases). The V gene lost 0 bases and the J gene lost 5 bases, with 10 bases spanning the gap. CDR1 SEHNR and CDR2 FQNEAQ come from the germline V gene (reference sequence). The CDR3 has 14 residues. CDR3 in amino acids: CASSLALQEYGYTF. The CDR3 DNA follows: TGTGCCAGCAGCTTAGCCCTACAGGAATATGGCTACACCTTC.

This CDR3 reads CASSIAVAGGNNEQFF. The CDR3 DNA follows: TGTGCCAGTAGTATAGCGGTAGCGGGGGGGAACAATGAGCAGTTCTTC. The chain employs TRBV19 and TRBJ2-1, with TRBD2 matching over 11 bases. Germline V lookup: CDR1 LNHDA, CDR2 SQIVND (reference sequence). This CDR3 region has 16 residues. Trimming cost V 1 base and J 5 bases; bases outside gene matches: 4.